The rows below give T cell receptor beta chains drawn from one sample of a study of OX40 agonist ivuxolimab in advanced cancers. The assay was immunoSEQ multiplex PCR, and TCRdb's table has in-frame clones only and misses some. The sample includes about 79,000 clones, around 91% of them seen just once. Sequencing used CD4+ or CD8+ T cells sorted from blood, obtained in a trial of the OX40 agonist ivuxolimab. These receptors came from an adult with an advanced solid tumor such as melanoma, head and neck, liver or kidney cancer. Both conserved end residues are part of each CDR3. The D gene is left open where the match is weak. Not every row has a clone size; where given, it reads once, few, many or a size class.

few	TRBV4-1	-	TRBJ1-1	TGCGCCAGCAGCCTCACCCCTTCAGAGAACACTGAAGCTTTCTTT	CASSLTPSENTEAFF
-	TRBV5-6	-	TRBJ1-1	TGTGCCAGCAGCTTGGTGGGGGGTCCGAACACTGAAGCTTTCTTT	CASSLVGGPNTEAFF
-	TRBV5-4	TRBD1	TRBJ1-1	TGTGCCGGGGGGACAGGGGGGAACACTGAAGCTTTCTTT	CAGGTGGNTEAFF
-	TRBV7-3	-	TRBJ2-5	TGTGCCAGCAGCGCAAAAGGAACTATTGAGACCCAGTACTTC	CASSAKGTIETQYF
-	TRBV18	TRBD1	TRBJ2-2	TGTGCCAGCTCACGCCCGGGACAGGGTTTTGGGGAGCTGTTTTTT	CASSRPGQGFGELFF
-	TRBV7-7	TRBD2	TRBJ2-1	TGTGCTAGCAGCTTAGATGGGGGGGGTTACAATGAGCAGTTCTTC	CASSLDGGGYNEQFF
-	TRBV7-9	TRBD2	TRBJ2-3	TGTGCCAGCAGCGCTCGACTAGCGGGTACCGCGGATACGCAGTATTTT	CASSARLAGTADTQYF
-	TRBV13	TRBD1	TRBJ2-5	TGTGCCAGCAGCCCTTCAACAGGGGCCGGGGAGACCCAGTACTTC	CASSPSTGAGETQYF
-	TRBV28	TRBD1	TRBJ1-1	TGTGCCAGTCCCAGAACACCGGACAGGGGGACCACTGAAGCTTTCTTT	CASPRTPDRGTTEAFF
-	TRBV28	-	TRBJ2-3	TGTGCCAGCAGTCCACCGGACGGTAACACAGATACGCAGTATTTT	CASSPPDGNTDTQYF
-	TRBV10-1	-	TRBJ1-1	TGCGCCAGCAGTGCCGGGACCTTGAACACTGAAGCTTTCTTT	CASSAGTLNTEAFF
-	TRBV19	-	TRBJ2-6	TGTGCCAGTAGTATAATGTCAGGGATTCGGCAAGGGGCCAACGTCCTGACTTTC	CASSIMSGIRQGANVLTF
-	TRBV6-4	TRBD1	TRBJ1-6	TGTGCCAGCAGTCGCGGACAGGGGATTAGCTCCTATAATTCACCCCTCCACTTT	CASSRGQGISSYNSPLHF
-	TRBV5-1	TRBD1	TRBJ1-1	TGCGCCAGCAGCCCGGGAGGTGACAGGGGAGCTTTCTTT	CASSPGGDRGAFF
-	TRBV15	-	TRBJ2-1	TGTGCCACCAGCACTTACAGGGGGGGTGATGAGCAGTTCTTC	CATSTYRGGDEQFF
-	TRBV7-2	-	TRBJ2-3	TGTGCCAGCAGCTTAGTGCGAGGTCGCACAGATACGCAGTATTTT	CASSLVRGRTDTQYF
-	TRBV2	TRBD1	TRBJ2-2	TGTGCCAGCAGTGAAGTCCCACCGGGACAGGGGGTCACCGGGGAGCTGTTTTTT	CASSEVPPGQGVTGELFF